These 26 T cell receptor beta chains originate from one sample sequenced in a study of graft-versus-host responses after intestinal transplantation. These receptors' antigens are unknown. The table came from immunoSEQ multiplex PCR; TCRdb's copy has only in-frame clones and leaves some out. This repertoire shows 60,000 to 80,000 clones, roughly 87% found once; its top ten account for 1.3%. Sequenced material: unstimulated CD8+ T cells sorted from spleen or lymph node cells, taken before intestinal transplant. The receptors were sampled from a human donor who received an intestinal transplant.

The V and J genes are TRBV2 and TRBJ2-1; 14 bases map to TRBD2. The CDR3 contains 15 residues. Looked up from germline, CDR1 is SNHLY and CDR2 is FYNNEI. The trim removed 7 bases at V and 7 bases at J, leaving 6 bases unmatched. CDR3 in DNA: TGTGCCAGCACCCCCTGGACTAGCGGGGGGAATGAGCAGTTCTTC. Protein sequence: CASTPWTSGGNEQFF. The full variable domain, with the rest looked up from reference TRBV2 and TRBJ2-1, is EPEVTQTPSHQVTQMGQEVILRCVPISNHLYFYWYRQILGQKVEFLVSFYNNEISEKSEIFDDQFSVERPDGSNFTLKIRSTKLEDSAMYFCASTPWTSGGNEQFFGPGTRLTVL.

The genes are TRBV4-1 and TRBJ2-7, with D perhaps matching TRBD1 (8 bases). The CDR3 loop spans 15 amino acids. Germline V gene lookup returns CDR1 MGHRA and CDR2 YSYEKL. V shed 4 bases and J shed 6 bases, with 19 bases lying between them. For the CDR3, the DNA is TGCGCCAGCAGCCCCCGACAGGGGAGGGTCGGCGAGCAGTACTTC. Protein product: CASSPRQGRVGEQYF.

The CDR3 bases are TGCGCCAGCAGCCCTGAACCGGGACAGGGGGTCTATGGCTACACCTTC. Protein: CASSPEPGQGVYGYTF. This chain links TRBV4-1 with TRBJ1-2, with 11 bases lining up with TRBD1. The CDR3 spans 16 residues. V lost 4 bases to trimming and J lost 4 bases; unmatched junction nucleotides: 8. CDR1 and CDR2 from the germline V gene are MGHRA and YSYEKL.

The J gene is TRBJ2-7, the V gene TRBV10-2, with D perhaps matching TRBD1 (5 bases). V gave up 5 bases and J gave up 2 bases, with 10 bases separating them. Germline CDR1 and CDR2: WSHSY and SAAADI. The CDR3 has 13 amino acids. CDR3 region: CASSWAGTYEQYF. DNA for the CDR3: TGCGCCAGCAGTTGGGCAGGGACCTACGAGCAGTACTTC.

The CDR3 nucleotides read TGTGCCAGCCGAGAACCTACCAATAATTCACCCCTCCACTTT. Translation: CASREPTNNSPLHF. V gene TRBV27 combines with J gene TRBJ1-6; D gene unclear. V was trimmed by 8 bases and J by 5 bases, leaving 13 bases between them. There are 14 residues in the CDR3. The germline gives CDR1 MNHEY, CDR2 SMNVEV (reference sequence).

This clone has just a few counts. The V gene is TRBV5-6, the J gene TRBJ2-7; D not certain. The CDR3 consists of 12 residues. CDR1 and CDR2 (germline): SGHDT, YYEEEE. The ends were cut back, 0 bases at V and 6 bases at J, with 7 bases in the middle. CDR3 coding DNA: TGTGCCAGCAGCTTGGGTGTGGCCGAGCAGTACTTC. This codes for CASSLGVAEQYF.

The V gene is TRBV6-6, the J gene TRBJ1-2; 10 bases match TRBD1. The CDR3 loop spans 16 amino acids. CDR1 is MNHNY, CDR2 SVGAGI, per germline (reference sequence). The junction had 9 bases not matched to a gene; V was cut back by 6 bases and J by 2 bases. The CDR3 here is CASSQRTGGGNYGYTF. In DNA, the CDR3 is TGTGCCAGCAGCCAGCGGACAGGGGGTGGAAACTATGGCTACACCTTC.

The chain carries TRBV5-6 and TRBJ1-1, with D perhaps matching TRBD1 (6 bases). The ends were cut back, 6 bases at V and 4 bases at J, with 10 bases in the middle. There are 12 residues in the CDR3. Germline V CDR1 and CDR2: SGHDT, YYEEEE. The CDR3: CASTIGGTEAFF. The CDR3 nucleotides are TGTGCCAGCACCATAGGGGGCACTGAAGCTTTCTTT.

This chain joins TRBV7-8 and TRBJ2-7; 8 bases are a match to TRBD1. With 4 bases clipped from V and 2 bases from J, the junction kept 13 bases outside the gene matches. Germline assignment: CDR1 SGHVS and CDR2 FQNEAQ. This CDR3 has 17 residues. This CDR3 is CASSSRPGQEDAYEQYF. CDR3 in DNA: TGTGCCAGCAGCTCCCGACCGGGACAGGAAGATGCCTACGAGCAGTACTTC.

V and J are TRBV7-9 and TRBJ2-7, with D possibly TRBD2 on 5 matching bases. Trimming removed 4 bases at V and 2 bases at J, with 12 bases between. Germline CDR1 is SEHNR and CDR2 is FQNEAQ (reference sequence). The CDR3 consists of 14 residues. The CDR3 loop reads CASSSRDAPYEQYF. The CDR3 DNA reads TGTGCCAGCAGCTCCCGGGATGCACCCTACGAGCAGTACTTC.

The chain carries TRBV15 and TRBJ2-2, with TRBD1 matching over 11 bases. The CDR3 runs to 17 residues. The V gene's germline CDR1 is LNHNV and CDR2 YYDKDF (reference sequence). Trimming at V came to 3 bases and at J to 7 bases, leaving 10 bases not matched to a gene. This chain's CDR3 is CATSSPGQGAGDGELFF. CDR3 coding DNA: TGTGCCACCAGCAGCCCCGGACAGGGGGCTGGGGACGGGGAGCTGTTTTTT.

The gene calls are TRBV10-3 and TRBJ2-1, with TRBD1 identical over 8 bases. After removal of 6 bases from V and 8 bases from J, the junction contained 6 bases not matched to a gene. The length of the CDR3 is 13 residues. Germline CDR1 is ENHRY and CDR2 is SYGVKD. CDR3 sequence: CAISPDRVDEQFF. CDR3 DNA sequence: TGTGCCATCAGCCCGGACAGGGTGGATGAGCAGTTCTTC.

This rearrangement joins TRBV27 to TRBJ1-1, with 8 positions matching TRBD1. From germline, CDR1 is MNHEY and CDR2 SMNVEV (reference sequence). The CDR3 runs to 18 residues. The V and J ends lost 4 bases and 0 bases, in that order; junction bases with no gene match: 13. Written as DNA, the CDR3 is TGTGCCAGCAGTTCCCTCTTGACAGGGGTCGGCATGAACACTGAAGCTTTCTTT. Translated, it gives CASSSLLTGVGMNTEAFF.

This chain joins TRBV4-1 and TRBJ2-2; D may be TRBD2 (6 bases). CDR1 and CDR2 (germline): MGHRA, YSYEKL. The CDR3 is 16 amino acids. Trimming removed 4 bases from V and 4 bases from J, with 16 bases in between. CDR3 region: CASSPPGEARTGELFF. CDR3 in DNA: TGCGCCAGCAGCCCCCCGGGGGAGGCGCGCACCGGGGAGCTGTTTTTT.

This chain uses TRBV25-1 with TRBJ2-7; D is uncertain. Germline V lookup: CDR1 MGHDK, CDR2 SYGVNS. The CDR3 loop spans 13 amino acids. The V end lost 4 bases, the J end lost 3 bases, and 10 bases lay between the germline ends. The CDR3 protein is CASSVQNSYEQYF. The CDR3 DNA reads TGTGCCAGCAGTGTGCAAAATAGCTACGAGCAGTACTTC.

J is TRBJ2-1 and V is TRBV19; D is perhaps TRBD2 (5 bases). V gave up 4 bases and J gave up 0 bases, with 10 bases separating them. Germline V gene data show CDR1 as LNHDA and CDR2 as SQIVND (reference sequence). This CDR3 is built from 15 residues. The CDR3 region is CASSTPGNSYNEQFF. The CDR3 DNA follows: TGTGCCAGTAGTACCCCGGGGAACTCCTACAATGAGCAGTTCTTC.

J is TRBJ2-7 and V is TRBV27; TRBD1 matches at 7 bases. V was pared by 4 bases and J by 4 bases, with 10 bases of the junction left unmatched. CDR3 length equals 15 residues. Germline CDR1 reads MNHEY; CDR2 reads SMNVEV (reference sequence). The CDR3: CASSSGTAPGYEQYF. The DNA of the CDR3 is TGTGCCAGCAGTTCCGGGACAGCCCCCGGGTACGAGCAGTACTTC.

The V gene is TRBV2, the J gene TRBJ1-5, with TRBD1 as a possible D gene (5 bases). V dropped 6 bases and J dropped 3 bases, with 12 bases sitting between them. The germline gives CDR1 SNHLY, CDR2 FYNNEI. The CDR3 sequence is 14 residues long. As DNA, the CDR3 is TGTGCCAGCAGAAAGCCGGGGGTCAATCAGCCCCAGCATTTT. This sequence encodes CASRKPGVNQPQHF.

V and J are TRBV10-1 and TRBJ2-5; TRBD1 matches 8 bases. V lost 6 bases, J lost 5 bases, and 8 bases stayed unmatched. The length of the CDR3 is 14 residues. Looked up from germline, CDR1 is WNHNN and CDR2 is SYGVQD (reference sequence). The CDR3 bases are TGCGCCAGCAGCGCGGACAGGGTTCCGGAGACCCAGTACTTC. Translating it yields CASSADRVPETQYF.

This chain links TRBV9 with TRBJ2-5; D uncertain. The J call may be mistaken, given a closer DNA end match to TRBJ2-7. The CDR3 runs 12 residues. CDR1 is SGDLS and CDR2 is YYNGEE in the germline V gene. The CDR3 nucleotides read TGTGCCAGCAGCCCAGCAGGCTACGAGCAGTACTTC. As protein: CASSPAGYEQYF.

In this sample, this clone turned up a few times. The V call is TRBV2, the J call TRBJ2-3; D may be TRBD1 (6 bases). The CDR3 sequence is 13 residues long. V dropped 6 bases and J dropped 11 bases, with 18 bases sitting between them. The V gene's germline CDR1 is SNHLY and CDR2 FYNNEI. The CDR3 DNA follows: TGTGCCAGCAGGGCCGGGACAACCCTCGGGCAGTATTTT. This gives the protein CASRAGTTLGQYF.

This chain uses TRBV2 with TRBJ1-3, with D possibly matching TRBD1 (5 bases). Looked up from germline, CDR1 is SNHLY and CDR2 is FYNNEI. The CDR3 has 17 amino acids. Trimming removed 4 bases from V and 0 bases from J, with 16 bases in between. The CDR3 is CASSGEGLGLSGNTIYF. The DNA of the CDR3 is TGTGCCAGCAGTGGGGAGGGCCTGGGGCTCTCTGGAAACACCATATATTTT.

The chain links TRBV9 to TRBJ2-1; 10 positions match TRBD2. The CDR3 covers 17 residues. V lost 2 bases and J lost 7; bases outside the gene matches: 12. The germline V gene encodes CDR1 SGDLS and CDR2 YYNGEE. The CDR3 spells CASSVGAERGGRNEQFF. The DNA of the CDR3 is TGTGCCAGCAGCGTGGGCGCGGAGCGGGGGGGAAGGAATGAGCAGTTCTTC.

In the case of this clone: One junction end disagrees with the germline gene, perhaps due to a read error. This chain joins TRBV5-6 and TRBJ2-7, with a weak D call TRBD1 (6 bases). CDR1 is SGHDT, CDR2 YYEEEE, per germline. The CDR3 is made up of 13 amino acids. CDR3 residues: CASRLQGSDERYF. Written as DNA, the CDR3 is TGTGCCAGCAGGCTACAGGGCAGCGACGAGCGGTACTTC.

V usage is TRBV7-2 and J usage is TRBJ2-7; 11 nucleotides match TRBD1. Germline V gene lookup returns CDR1 SGHTA and CDR2 FQGNSA. After removal of 4 bases from V and 2 bases from J, the junction contained 4 bases not matched to a gene. The CDR3 contains 15 residues. The CDR3 nucleotides are TGTGCCAGCAGCTCCTCGGACAGGGGGCCCTACGAGCAGTACTTC. This gives the protein CASSSSDRGPYEQYF.

The V and J genes are TRBV6-1 and TRBJ2-7; D is unclear. This CDR3 is built from 13 residues. The germline CDR1 and CDR2 sequences are MNHNS and SASEGT. V lost 7 bases, J lost 0 bases, and 10 bases lay in between. The CDR3 region is CASTMRNSYEQYF. In DNA form, the CDR3 reads TGTGCCAGCACGATGCGGAACTCCTACGAGCAGTACTTC.